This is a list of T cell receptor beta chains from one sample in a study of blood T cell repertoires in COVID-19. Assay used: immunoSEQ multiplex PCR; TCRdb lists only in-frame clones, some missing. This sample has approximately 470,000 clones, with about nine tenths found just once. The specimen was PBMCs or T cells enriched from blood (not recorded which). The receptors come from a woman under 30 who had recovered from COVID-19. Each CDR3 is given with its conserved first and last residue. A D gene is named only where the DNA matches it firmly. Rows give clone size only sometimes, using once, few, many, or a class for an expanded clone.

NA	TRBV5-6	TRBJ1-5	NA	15	CASSLGQAFNQPQHF	TGTGCCAGCAGCTTGGGACAGGCGTTCAATCAGCCCCAGCATTTT
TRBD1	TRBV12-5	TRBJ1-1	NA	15	CASGRGTAANTEAFF	TGTGCTAGTGGTAGGGGGACAGCAGCGAACACTGAAGCTTTCTTT
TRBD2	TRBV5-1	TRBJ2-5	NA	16	CASSGRTSGTPETQYF	TGCGCCAGCAGCGGAAGGACTAGCGGGACCCCAGAGACCCAGTACTTC
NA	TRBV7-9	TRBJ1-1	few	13	CASSLATQGEAFF	TGTGCCAGCAGCTTAGCTACCCAGGGTGAAGCTTTCTTT
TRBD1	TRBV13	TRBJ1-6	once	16	CASSPRAGGNNSPLHF	TGTGCCAGCAGCCCCCGGGCAGGGGGCAATAATTCACCCCTCCACTTT
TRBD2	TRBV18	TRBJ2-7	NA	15	CASSPGLAGTYEQYF	TGTGCCAGCTCGCCGGGACTAGCGGGGACCTACGAGCAGTACTTC
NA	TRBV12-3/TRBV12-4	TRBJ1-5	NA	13	CASSSLRDQPQHF	TGTGCCAGCAGTTCCCTTCGCGATCAGCCCCAGCATTTT
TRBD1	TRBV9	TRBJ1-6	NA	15	CASSVAAGGISPLHF	TGTGCCAGCAGCGTAGCTGCAGGGGGCATATCACCCCTCCACTTT
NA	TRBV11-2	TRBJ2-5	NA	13	CASSFRGLETQYF	TGTGCCAGCAGCTTCAGGGGTTTAGAGACCCAGTACTTC
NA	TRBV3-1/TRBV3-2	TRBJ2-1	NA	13	CASRRAGEREQFF	TGTGCCAGCAGACGGGCAGGGGAGCGTGAGCAGTTCTTC
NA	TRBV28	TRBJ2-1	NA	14	CASTLQSSYNEQFF	TGTGCCAGCACCTTACAGAGCTCCTACAATGAGCAGTTCTTC
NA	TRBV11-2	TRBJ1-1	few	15	CASSLAGGVRTEAFF	TGTGCCAGCAGCTTAGCGGGGGGGGTTCGCACTGAAGCTTTCTTT
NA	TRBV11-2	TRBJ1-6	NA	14	CASSYGGNGSPLHF	TGTGCCAGCAGCTACGGGGGTAATGGGTCACCCCTCCACTTT
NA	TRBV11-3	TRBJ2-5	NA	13	CASSLGGKETQYF	TGTGCCAGCAGCTTAGGCGGGAAAGAGACCCAGTACTTC
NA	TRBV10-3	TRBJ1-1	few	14	CAIRPRMADTEAFF	TGTGCCATCAGACCAAGGATGGCGGACACTGAAGCTTTCTTT
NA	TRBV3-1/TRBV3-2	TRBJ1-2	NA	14	CASSLLGREYGYTF	TGTGCCAGCAGCCTCCTCGGCAGGGAATATGGCTACACCTTC
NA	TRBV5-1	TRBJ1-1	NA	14	CASSFQAGNTEAFF	TGCGCCAGCAGCTTTCAGGCGGGGAACACTGAAGCTTTCTTT
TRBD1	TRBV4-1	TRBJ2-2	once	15	CASSRDRGGTGELFF	TGCGCCAGCAGCCGGGACAGGGGCGGAACCGGGGAGCTGTTTTTT
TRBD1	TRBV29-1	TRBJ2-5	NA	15	CSVVRGRGAQETQYF	TGCAGCGTTGTCAGGGGGCGCGGGGCCCAAGAGACCCAGTACTTC
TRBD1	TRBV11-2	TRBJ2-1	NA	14	CASSFGTGRNEQFF	TGTGCCAGCAGCTTTGGGACAGGGCGGAATGAGCAGTTCTTC
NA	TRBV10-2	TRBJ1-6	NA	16	CASSESYGADNSPLHF	TGCGCCAGCAGTGAGTCGTATGGAGCAGACAATTCACCCCTCCACTTT
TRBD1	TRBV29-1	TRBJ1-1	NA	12	CSVGDRVAEAFF	TGCAGCGTTGGTGACAGGGTAGCTGAAGCTTTCTTT
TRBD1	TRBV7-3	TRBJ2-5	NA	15	CASSSTGGFQETQYF	TGTGCCAGCAGCTCCACAGGGGGATTTCAAGAGACCCAGTACTTC